This TCR beta chain appears in the sequencing data of a study of T cell responses to AZD1222 COVID-19 vaccine. Looking at the study overall: Second doses at about 4 or about 12 weeks were pooled.

Germline V lookup: CDR1 SGHAT, CDR2 FQNNGV. This CDR3 has 12 amino acids. The V and J ends lost 3 bases and 8 bases respectively, with 8 bases between them. Profiled with immunoSEQ multiplex PCR; TCRdb holds only in-frame clones, not every one. The data contain approximately 140,000 clones, 70% to 90% of them seen just once; the ten biggest clones take up about 3%. Study-wide points: Unmutated regions of variants are reportedly targeted by nearly half of spike-specific TCRs. Baseline serostatus was positive in only five to seven AZD1222 recipients.

This clone was observed a single time. Its specificity is unknown. This sequence was found in an adult in good health. The starting material was peripheral blood, obtained on day 0 of AZD1222 vaccination. The chain combines TRBV11-2 with TRBJ2-1; D gene uncertain. The CDR3 sequence: CASSFLVDEQFF. The CDR3 DNA reads as TGTGCCAGCAGCTTTTTAGTTGATGAGCAGTTCTTC.